Following are 28 T cell receptor beta chains from one sample sequenced in a study of blood T cells in healthy people across ages. For the second PCR, which ran for about 7 to 12 cycles, a sample-barcoded 5' primer and a J-beta primer mix were used. A single record per CDR3 protein comes from TCRdb applying MiXCR to the 5' RACE reads. The sample records approximately 1,100,000 distinct CDR3 sequences, 45% being singletons. Material for sequencing was blood. The source of these receptors is a woman aged 55 to 70 in good health.

This clonotype was counted a few times. The chain combines TRBV28 with TRBJ2-5, with D tentatively TRBD1 or TRBD2 (5 bases each). CDR1 and CDR2 (germline): MDHEN, SYDVKM. The length of the CDR3 is 14 residues. Between the trimmed V and J ends, which lost 4 bases and 3 bases, there was a span of 12 bases. The chain's CDR3 is CASSSPGTEETQYF. DNA of the CDR3: TGTGCCAGCAGTTCACCAGGGACGGAAGAGACCCAGTACTTC.

This clonotype has just a few counts. This chain uses TRBV7-6 with TRBJ2-6; D call uncertain. V dropped 1 base and J dropped 0 bases, with 10 bases sitting between them. Germline CDR1 is SGHVS and CDR2 is FNYEAQ. CDR3 length: 17 residues. CDR3 in DNA: TGTGCCAGCAGCTTAGGCCCCCCAACCTCTGGGGCCAACGTCCTGACTTTC. It is translated as CASSLGPPTSGANVLTF.

The chain couples TRBV6-5 to TRBJ2-1, with D uncertain. This CDR3 has 18 amino acids. Germline V CDR1 and CDR2: MNHEY, SVGAGI. Deletions cut 0 bases from V and 0 bases from J, with 15 bases between. The CDR3 DNA is TGTGCCAGCAGTTACTCGACACCAGCGTCGAGCTCCTACAATGAGCAGTTCTTC. The encoded protein is CASSYSTPASSSYNEQFF.

The V call is TRBV14, the J call TRBJ2-1; the D is unclear. The V end was cut by 0 bases, the J end by 14 bases, with 14 bases between. CDR3 length: 13 residues. Germline values: CDR1 SGHDN, CDR2 FVKESK. The CDR3 reads CASSQDWNRREFF. The CDR3, as DNA: TGTGCCAGCAGCCAAGATTGGAACAGAAGGGAGTTCTTC.

The chain joins TRBV9 to TRBJ2-1, with TRBD2 matching over 7 bases. Gene TRBJ2-7 matches the end of the DNA better, so the J call may be wrong. The germline gives CDR1 SGDLS, CDR2 YYNGEE. The CDR3 runs to 16 residues. In DNA form, the CDR3 reads TGTGCCAGCAGCTCCCACCGGGGGAGGGCCTACAATGAGCAGTACTTC. This gives the protein CASSSHRGRAYNEQYF.

The table lists this clonotype with a few counts. J is TRBJ2-3 and V is TRBV27; D is undetermined. Germline CDR1 reads MNHEY; CDR2 reads SMNVEV (reference sequence). V was shortened by 4 bases and J by 2 bases, with 13 bases between the two germline ends. The CDR3 extends over 15 amino acids. The CDR3 DNA reads as TGTGCCAGCAGTTCACCCTCTCCATCCACAGATACGCAGTATTTT. It codes for CASSSPSPSTDTQYF.

Regarding this clonotype: The junction and the germline gene differ at one end; a read error may be behind it. The chain couples TRBV15 to TRBJ1-2; TRBD1 aligns across 9 bases. This CDR3 has 13 amino acids. Germline V CDR1 and CDR2: LNHNV, YYDKDF (reference sequence). The CDR3 protein is CAASRGQGEGYTF. The CDR3 DNA reads as TGTGCCGCCAGCAGGGGACAGGGAGAAGGCTACACCTTC.

This clonotype has a handful of counts. This chain links TRBV7-2 with TRBJ2-5; 9 nucleotides match TRBD2. The CDR3 extends over 13 amino acids. Germline V gene sequence: CDR1 SGHTA, CDR2 FQGNSA. After removal of 5 bases from V and 5 bases from J, the junction contained 3 bases not matched to a gene. As DNA, the CDR3 is TGTGCCAGCAGCGTCGGACTAGCGGAGACCCAGTACTTC. It specifies CASSVGLAETQYF.

The chain recombines TRBV29-1 with TRBJ2-1; D may correspond to TRBD1 or TRBD2 (5 bases each). Trimming removed 7 bases at V and 0 bases at J, with 13 bases between. Per the germline V gene, CDR1 is SQVTM and CDR2 is ANQGSEA. This CDR3 is 14 amino acids long. CDR3 loop: CSAPGLSSYNEQFF. The CDR3 DNA is TGCAGCGCCCCGGGGCTTAGCTCCTACAATGAGCAGTTCTTC.

As regards this clonotype: The junction shows a germline mismatch at one end, possibly a read error. This rearrangement joins TRBV13 to TRBJ1-2, with a weak D call TRBD1 (6 bases). Germline values: CDR1 PRHDT, CDR2 FYEKMQ (reference sequence). The CDR3 sequence is 16 residues long. The chain's CDR3 is CASSPRTALANHGYTF. CDR3 nucleotides: TGTGCCAGCAGCCCGAGGACAGCCTTAGCTAACCATGGCTACACCTTC.

The chain is built from TRBV24-1 and TRBJ2-1, with D possibly matching TRBD2 (6 bases). Germline V gene lookup returns CDR1 KGHDR and CDR2 SFDVKD. The CDR3 covers 16 residues. V was clipped by 8 bases and J by 3 bases, with 19 bases between them. CDR3 amino acids: CATTSPEGPLYNEQFF. In nucleotides, the CDR3 is TGTGCCACCACTTCGCCGGAGGGGCCCCTCTACAATGAGCAGTTCTTC.

The genes are TRBV29-1 and TRBJ2-7; D remains unclear. The CDR3 length is 12 residues. Germline lookup yields CDR1 SQVTM and CDR2 ANQGSEA. V lost 6 bases and J 7 bases, leaving 16 bases between the germline ends. CDR3 nucleotide sequence: TGCAGCGTATGGACGGCTAACAATGAGCAGTACTTC. The encoded protein is CSVWTANNEQYF.

A few counts support this clonotype. This chain links TRBV20-1 with TRBJ2-3; D might be TRBD2 (6 bases). V dropped 4 bases and J dropped 3 bases, with 11 bases sitting between them. This CDR3 comprises 13 residues. Germline V gene sequence: CDR1 DFQATT, CDR2 SNEGSKA (reference sequence). The CDR3 DNA reads as TGCAGTGCTACGGGGGATGGAACAGATACGCAGTATTTT. Residues: CSATGDGTDTQYF.

In its sample, this clonotype was seen once. This chain uses TRBV28 with TRBJ2-3, with D unclear. This CDR3 contains 11 residues. Germline V gene sequence: CDR1 MDHEN, CDR2 SYDVKM. V lost 8 bases and J lost 6, with 9 bases in between. The CDR3 DNA reads as TGTGCCAGCCATCACCAGGATACGCAGTATTTT. It is translated as CASHHQDTQYF.

A few counts support this clonotype. The chain carries TRBV29-1 and TRBJ2-1; TRBD2 matches at 8 bases. From germline, CDR1 is SQVTM and CDR2 ANQGSEA. The CDR3 has 14 amino acids. J lost 5 bases, V lost 6 bases, and 9 bases had no gene match. Here the CDR3 reads CSVAGREANNEQFF. CDR3 nucleotides: TGCAGCGTCGCTGGGCGGGAGGCGAACAATGAGCAGTTCTTC.

The rearrangement links TRBV20-1 to TRBJ1-2; D is undetermined. This CDR3 contains 13 residues. The V end lost 3 bases, the J end lost 4 bases, and 12 bases lay between the germline ends. Germline V gene lookup returns CDR1 DFQATT and CDR2 SNEGSKA (reference sequence). The chain's CDR3 is CSARRVSGYGYTF. CDR3 nucleotides: TGCAGTGCTAGGAGAGTTTCCGGCTATGGCTACACCTTC.

The chain uses TRBV9 and TRBJ2-5; perhaps TRBD2 as D (6 bases). Germline CDR1 and CDR2: SGDLS and YYNGEE. There are 14 residues in the CDR3. V shed 0 bases and J shed 4 bases, with 10 bases lying between them. CDR3 nucleotides: TGTGCCAGCAGCGTAGGCGGAGGGAGAGAGACCCAGTACTTC. Its translation: CASSVGGGRETQYF.

This clonotype was seen a few times. The gene calls are TRBV5-1 and TRBJ2-3; 11 bases are shared with TRBD2. Losses at the gene ends were 3 bases for V and 7 bases for J; bases not matched to a gene: 13. CDR1 is SGHRS, CDR2 YFSETQ, per germline. The CDR3 is 17 amino acids. Written as DNA, the CDR3 is TGCGCCAGCAGCTCGGTGGAGGTAGCGGGAGGGAGAAATACGCAGTATTTT. Amino acids: CASSSVEVAGGRNTQYF.

On this clonotype: The junction differs from germline at one of its ends, possibly a read error. The chain uses TRBV20-1 and TRBJ1-5, with a tentative D call TRBD1 (6 bases). Germline V CDR1 and CDR2: DFQATT, SNEGSKA (reference sequence). The CDR3 totals 13 residues. The CDR3 DNA sequence: TGCAATGCTAGGGGGGCCTACAATCAGCCCCAGCATTTT. This gives the protein CNARGAYNQPQHF.

The chain has TRBV6-6 and TRBJ1-5, with D uncertain. Per germline, CDR1 MNHNY and CDR2 SVGAGI (reference sequence). The CDR3 contains 12 residues. V was pared by 5 bases and J by 6 bases, with 8 bases between. For the CDR3, the DNA is TGTGCCAGCAGTCCTCCGCGTCAGCCCCAGCATTTT. Translating it yields CASSPPRQPQHF.

This clonotype showed up just a few times. Mismatch with germline at one junction end may stem from a read error. V gene TRBV11-2 combines with J gene TRBJ2-4; D is unclear. The CDR3 consists of 15 residues. From germline, CDR1 is SGHAT and CDR2 FQNNGV. In DNA, the CDR3 is TGTGCCAGCAGCTTAACTGCAGGACCGTGGAACGAGCAGTATTTC. It translates to CASSLTAGPWNEQYF.

The chain employs TRBV27 and TRBJ1-2; D might be TRBD1 (6 bases). The CDR3 runs 13 residues. V was pared by 2 bases and J by 7 bases, with 11 bases between. Germline CDR1 is MNHEY and CDR2 is SMNVEV (reference sequence). CDR3 sequence (DNA): TGTGCCAGCAGTTTAGGGGGCATAGCTGGCTACACCTTC. This codes for CASSLGGIAGYTF.

This clonotype appeared a single time. V gene TRBV7-9 combines with J gene TRBJ2-1; 8 nucleotides agree with TRBD2. CDR3 size: 15 residues. V was pared by 5 bases and J by 5 bases, with 8 bases of the junction left unmatched. The germline V gene encodes CDR1 SEHNR and CDR2 FQNEAQ (reference sequence). CDR3 coding DNA: TGTGCCAGCAGCGCGGGACTAGTAGCAAACAATGAGCAGTTCTTC. This gives the protein CASSAGLVANNEQFF.

The chain uses TRBV27 and TRBJ1-5, with a tentative D call TRBD1 (5 bases). V gave up 6 bases and J gave up 2 bases, with 11 bases separating them. The CDR3 runs to 14 residues. Germline V lookup: CDR1 MNHEY, CDR2 SMNVEV (reference sequence). This CDR3 reads CASRRGGGNQPQHF. The CDR3 DNA reads as TGTGCCAGCAGACGTGGGGGGGGCAATCAGCCCCAGCATTTT.

This clonotype was counted only a few times. The chain uses TRBV6-4 and TRBJ1-6; no reliable D call. CDR1 and CDR2 (germline): MRHNA, SNTAGT. Trimming stripped 6 bases from V and 8 bases from J, with 17 bases between. The CDR3 consists of 15 residues. For the CDR3, the DNA is TGTGCCAGCAGACCGGAGGGTCTTGTGGATTCACCCCTCCACTTT. Amino acid sequence: CASRPEGLVDSPLHF.

This clonotype was picked up a small number of times. V gene TRBV28 combines with J gene TRBJ2-7; TRBD2 agrees at 11 bases. Trimming removed 7 bases from V and 4 bases from J; junction bases left unmatched: 15. Germline V CDR1 and CDR2: MDHEN, SYDVKM. The CDR3 covers 17 residues. CDR3 in amino acids: CASTEDGSSGRIYEQYF. The CDR3 bases are TGTGCCAGCACTGAGGACGGTTCTAGCGGGAGGATATACGAGCAGTACTTC.

V is TRBV13 and J is TRBJ1-4, with TRBD1 as a possible D gene (6 bases). Germline V CDR1 and CDR2: PRHDT, FYEKMQ (reference sequence). The CDR3 contains 15 residues. V gave up 1 base and J gave up 8 bases, with 14 bases separating them. The CDR3 nucleotides read TGTGCCAGCAGCTTAGAGGGGGGCGGAGAAGAAAAACTGTTTTTT. It encodes CASSLEGGGEEKLFF.

This clonotype was observed at least ten times. The chain employs TRBV12-3 or TRBV12-4 and TRBJ1-5; TRBD1 aligns across 10 bases. The junction had 5 bases not matched to a gene; V was cut back by 5 bases and J by 4 bases. This CDR3 is 15 amino acids long. As DNA, the CDR3 is TGTGCCAGCAGTCCCGGGACAGGGGTGAATCAGCCCCAGCATTTT. Translating it yields CASSPGTGVNQPQHF.